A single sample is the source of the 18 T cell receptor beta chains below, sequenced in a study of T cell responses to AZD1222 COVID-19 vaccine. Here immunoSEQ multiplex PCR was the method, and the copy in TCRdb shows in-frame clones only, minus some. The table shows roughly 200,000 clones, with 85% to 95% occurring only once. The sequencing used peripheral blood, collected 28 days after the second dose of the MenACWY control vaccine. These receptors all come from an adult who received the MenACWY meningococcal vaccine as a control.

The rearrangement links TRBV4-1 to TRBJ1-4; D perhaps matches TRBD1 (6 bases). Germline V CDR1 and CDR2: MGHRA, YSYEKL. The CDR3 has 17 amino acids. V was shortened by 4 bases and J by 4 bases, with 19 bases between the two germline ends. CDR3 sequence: CASSPILRQDLNEKLFF. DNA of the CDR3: TGCGCCAGCAGCCCGATACTTAGACAGGACCTTAATGAAAAACTGTTTTTT.

CDR3 loop: CASSTTGAGEKLFF. In DNA, the CDR3 is TGTGCCAGCAGCACCACAGGGGCGGGTGAAAAACTGTTTTTT. The genes are TRBV7-9 and TRBJ1-4, with 7 bases aligning to TRBD1. J lost 7 bases, V lost 5 bases, and 7 bases had no gene match. The CDR3 is 14 residues long. Germline V gene lookup returns CDR1 SEHNR and CDR2 FQNEAQ (reference sequence).

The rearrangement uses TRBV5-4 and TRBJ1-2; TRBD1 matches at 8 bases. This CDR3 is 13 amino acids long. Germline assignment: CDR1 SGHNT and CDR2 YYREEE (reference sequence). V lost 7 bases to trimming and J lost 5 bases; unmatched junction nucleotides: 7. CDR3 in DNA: TGTGCCAGCGTGCAAGGACAGGGATATGGCTACACCTTC. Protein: CASVQGQGYGYTF. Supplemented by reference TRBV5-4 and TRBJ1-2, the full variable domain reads ETGVTQSPTHLIKTRGQQVTLRCSSQSGHNTVSWYQQALGQGPQFIFQYYREEENGRGNFPPRFSGLQFPNYSSELNVNALELDDSALYLCASVQGQGYGYTFGSGTRLTVV.

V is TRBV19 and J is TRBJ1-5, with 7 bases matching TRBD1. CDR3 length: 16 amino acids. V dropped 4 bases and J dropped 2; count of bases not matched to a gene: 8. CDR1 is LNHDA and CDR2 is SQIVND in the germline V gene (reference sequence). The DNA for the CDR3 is TGTGCCAGTAGTAAACGATCTGACAGGGGCAATCAGCCCCAGCATTTT. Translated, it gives CASSKRSDRGNQPQHF.

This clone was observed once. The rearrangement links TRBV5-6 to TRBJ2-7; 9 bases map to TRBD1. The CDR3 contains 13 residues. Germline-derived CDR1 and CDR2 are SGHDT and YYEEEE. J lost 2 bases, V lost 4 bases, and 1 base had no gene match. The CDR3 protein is CASSRQGAYEQYF. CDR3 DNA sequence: TGTGCCAGCAGCCGACAGGGGGCCTACGAGCAGTACTTC. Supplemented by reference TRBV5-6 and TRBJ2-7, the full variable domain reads DAGVTQSPTHLIKTRGQQVTLRCSPKSGHDTVSWYQQALGQGPQFIFQYYEEEERQRGNFPDRFSGHQFPNYSSELNVNALLLGDSALYLCASSRQGAYEQYFGPGTRLTVT.

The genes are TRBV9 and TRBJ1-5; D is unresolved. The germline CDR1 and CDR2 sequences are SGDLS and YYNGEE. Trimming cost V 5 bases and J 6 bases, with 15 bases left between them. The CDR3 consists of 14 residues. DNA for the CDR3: TGTGCCAGCAGTCCACACGCGGAGGGTCAGCCCCAGCATTTT. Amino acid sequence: CASSPHAEGQPQHF.

CDR3 sequence reads: CATSAQGAGTGRNEQFF. CDR3 DNA sequence: TGTGCCACCAGTGCCCAGGGGGCCGGGACAGGGCGGAATGAGCAGTTCTTC. The V and J genes are TRBV24-1 and TRBJ2-1, with TRBD1 identical over 9 bases. Losses at the gene ends were 5 bases for V and 7 bases for J; bases not matched to a gene: 14. CDR3 length: 17 amino acids. Germline V gene data show CDR1 as KGHDR and CDR2 as SFDVKD.

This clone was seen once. The CDR3, as DNA: TGTGCCAGCAGCCATGGACTAGCGGGGAACAATGAGCAGTTCTTC. This translates into CASSHGLAGNNEQFF. The genes are TRBV11-3 and TRBJ2-1, with 12 positions matching TRBD2. The CDR3 spans 15 residues. Unmatched junction bases numbered 4, after V lost 5 bases and J lost 5 bases. Germline V gives CDR1 SGHNT, CDR2 YENEEA. The complete variable domain, with remaining parts taken from reference TRBV11-3 and TRBJ2-1, reads EAGVVQSPRYKIIEKKQPVAFWCNPISGHNTLYWYLQNLGQGPELLIRYENEEAVDDSQLPKDRFSAERLKGVDSTLKIQPAELGDSAVYLCASSHGLAGNNEQFFGPGTRLTVL.

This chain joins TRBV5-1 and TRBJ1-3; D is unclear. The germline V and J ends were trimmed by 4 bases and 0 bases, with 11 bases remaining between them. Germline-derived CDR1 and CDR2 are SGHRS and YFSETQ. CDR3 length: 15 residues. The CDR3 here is CASSLVGPSGNTIYF. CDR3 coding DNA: TGCGCCAGCAGCCTAGTCGGCCCCTCTGGAAACACCATATATTTT.

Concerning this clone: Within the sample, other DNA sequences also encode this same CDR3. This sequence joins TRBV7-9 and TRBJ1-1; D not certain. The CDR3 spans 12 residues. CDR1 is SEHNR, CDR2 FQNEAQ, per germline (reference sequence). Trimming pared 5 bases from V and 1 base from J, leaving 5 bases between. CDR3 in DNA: TGTGCCAGCAGCCCGCAGAACACTGAAGCTTTCTTT. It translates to CASSPQNTEAFF.

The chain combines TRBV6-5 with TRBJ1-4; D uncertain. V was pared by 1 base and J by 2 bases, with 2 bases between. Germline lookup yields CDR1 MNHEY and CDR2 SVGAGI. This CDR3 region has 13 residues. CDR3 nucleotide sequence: TGTGCCAGCAGTTACTGGACTAATGAAAAACTGTTTTTT. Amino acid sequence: CASSYWTNEKLFF.

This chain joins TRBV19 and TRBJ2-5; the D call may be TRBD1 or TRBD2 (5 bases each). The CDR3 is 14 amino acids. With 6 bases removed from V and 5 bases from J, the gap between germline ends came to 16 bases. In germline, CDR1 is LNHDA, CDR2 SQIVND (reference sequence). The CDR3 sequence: CASRPEGQGETQYF. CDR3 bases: TGTGCCAGTAGGCCAGAGGGTCAGGGTGAGACCCAGTACTTC.

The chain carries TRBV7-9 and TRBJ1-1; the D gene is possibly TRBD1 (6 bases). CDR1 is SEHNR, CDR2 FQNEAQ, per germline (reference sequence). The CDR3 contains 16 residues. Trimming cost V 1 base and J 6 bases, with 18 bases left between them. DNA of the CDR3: TGTGCCAGCAGCTTAGGATACACAGGGCAATCTTCTGAAGCTTTCTTT. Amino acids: CASSLGYTGQSSEAFF.

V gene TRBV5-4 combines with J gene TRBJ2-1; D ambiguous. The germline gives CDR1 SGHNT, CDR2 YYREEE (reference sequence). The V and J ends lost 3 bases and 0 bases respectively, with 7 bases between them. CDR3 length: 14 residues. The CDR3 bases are TGTGCCAGCAGCTATAAGAGCTCCTACAATGAGCAGTTCTTC. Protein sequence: CASSYKSSYNEQFF.

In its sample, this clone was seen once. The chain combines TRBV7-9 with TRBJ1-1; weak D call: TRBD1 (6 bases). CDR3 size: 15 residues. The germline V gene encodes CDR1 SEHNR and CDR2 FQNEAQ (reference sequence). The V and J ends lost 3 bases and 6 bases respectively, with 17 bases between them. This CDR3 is CASSLNSGARAEAFF. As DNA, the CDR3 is TGTGCCAGCAGCTTGAATTCGGGGGCGCGCGCTGAAGCTTTCTTT.

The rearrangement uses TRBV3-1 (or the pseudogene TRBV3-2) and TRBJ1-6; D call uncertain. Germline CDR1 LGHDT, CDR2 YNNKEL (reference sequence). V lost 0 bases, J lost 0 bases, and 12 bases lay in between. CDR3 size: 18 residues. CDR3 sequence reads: CASSQEYDSGSYNSPLHF. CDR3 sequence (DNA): TGTGCCAGCAGCCAAGAATATGACTCCGGCTCCTATAATTCACCCCTCCACTTT.

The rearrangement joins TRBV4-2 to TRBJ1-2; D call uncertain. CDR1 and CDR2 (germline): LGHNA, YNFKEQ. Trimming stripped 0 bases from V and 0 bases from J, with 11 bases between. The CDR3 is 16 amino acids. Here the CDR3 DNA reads TGTGCCAGCAGCCAAGATTTGAGGGAAGCTAACTATGGCTACACCTTC. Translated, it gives CASSQDLREANYGYTF.

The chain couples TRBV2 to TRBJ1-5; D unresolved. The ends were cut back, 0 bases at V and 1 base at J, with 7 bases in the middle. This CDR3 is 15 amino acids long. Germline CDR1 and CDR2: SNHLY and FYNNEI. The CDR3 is CASSEARGSNQPQHF. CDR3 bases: TGTGCCAGCAGTGAAGCCCGAGGGAGCAATCAGCCCCAGCATTTT.